Listed here is a single T cell receptor beta chain. The data belong to a study of cytomegalovirus exposure and HLA in healthy donors. The CDR3 is made up of 15 amino acids. Trimming shortened V by 4 bases and J by 5 bases, and 18 bases separated the two germline ends. In germline, CDR1 is SEHNR, CDR2 FQNEAQ (reference sequence). Data came from immunoSEQ multiplex PCR; TCRdb stores just in-frame clones and leaves some out. Of about 76,000 clones listed, 85% to 95% are singletons. This TCR came from a woman between 18 and 29 years old in good health and CMV-seropositive. The sequencing input was PBMCs. This chain connects TRBV7-9 to TRBJ2-7; possibly TRBD1 for D (5 bases). CDR3 amino acids: CASSSAAGLTHEQYF. The CDR3 nucleotides are TGTGCCAGCAGCTCTGCGGCAGGGTTAACCCACGAGCAGTACTTC.